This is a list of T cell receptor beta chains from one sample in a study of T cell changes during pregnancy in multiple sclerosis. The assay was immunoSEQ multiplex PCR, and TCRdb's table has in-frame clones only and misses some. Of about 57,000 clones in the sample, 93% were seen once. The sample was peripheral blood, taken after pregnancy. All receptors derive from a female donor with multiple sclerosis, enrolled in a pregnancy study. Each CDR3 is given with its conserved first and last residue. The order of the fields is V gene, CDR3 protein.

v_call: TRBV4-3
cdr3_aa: CASSQGKGSGTDTQYF

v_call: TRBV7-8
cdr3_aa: CASSPTSGSLIAF

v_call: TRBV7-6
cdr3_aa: CASSSYSGGGGELFF

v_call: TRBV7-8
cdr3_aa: CASSPTGTSGYNEQFF

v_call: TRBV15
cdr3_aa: CATSSSPGTSGITETQYF

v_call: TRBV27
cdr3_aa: CASSSDRGFAGELFF

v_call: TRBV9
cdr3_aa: CASSVGEQFYNEQFF

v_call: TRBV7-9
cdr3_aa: CASSPGTGGTGNTIYF

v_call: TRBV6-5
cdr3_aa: CASRGIGTSNEQFF

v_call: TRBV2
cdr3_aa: CASSEELYNEQFF